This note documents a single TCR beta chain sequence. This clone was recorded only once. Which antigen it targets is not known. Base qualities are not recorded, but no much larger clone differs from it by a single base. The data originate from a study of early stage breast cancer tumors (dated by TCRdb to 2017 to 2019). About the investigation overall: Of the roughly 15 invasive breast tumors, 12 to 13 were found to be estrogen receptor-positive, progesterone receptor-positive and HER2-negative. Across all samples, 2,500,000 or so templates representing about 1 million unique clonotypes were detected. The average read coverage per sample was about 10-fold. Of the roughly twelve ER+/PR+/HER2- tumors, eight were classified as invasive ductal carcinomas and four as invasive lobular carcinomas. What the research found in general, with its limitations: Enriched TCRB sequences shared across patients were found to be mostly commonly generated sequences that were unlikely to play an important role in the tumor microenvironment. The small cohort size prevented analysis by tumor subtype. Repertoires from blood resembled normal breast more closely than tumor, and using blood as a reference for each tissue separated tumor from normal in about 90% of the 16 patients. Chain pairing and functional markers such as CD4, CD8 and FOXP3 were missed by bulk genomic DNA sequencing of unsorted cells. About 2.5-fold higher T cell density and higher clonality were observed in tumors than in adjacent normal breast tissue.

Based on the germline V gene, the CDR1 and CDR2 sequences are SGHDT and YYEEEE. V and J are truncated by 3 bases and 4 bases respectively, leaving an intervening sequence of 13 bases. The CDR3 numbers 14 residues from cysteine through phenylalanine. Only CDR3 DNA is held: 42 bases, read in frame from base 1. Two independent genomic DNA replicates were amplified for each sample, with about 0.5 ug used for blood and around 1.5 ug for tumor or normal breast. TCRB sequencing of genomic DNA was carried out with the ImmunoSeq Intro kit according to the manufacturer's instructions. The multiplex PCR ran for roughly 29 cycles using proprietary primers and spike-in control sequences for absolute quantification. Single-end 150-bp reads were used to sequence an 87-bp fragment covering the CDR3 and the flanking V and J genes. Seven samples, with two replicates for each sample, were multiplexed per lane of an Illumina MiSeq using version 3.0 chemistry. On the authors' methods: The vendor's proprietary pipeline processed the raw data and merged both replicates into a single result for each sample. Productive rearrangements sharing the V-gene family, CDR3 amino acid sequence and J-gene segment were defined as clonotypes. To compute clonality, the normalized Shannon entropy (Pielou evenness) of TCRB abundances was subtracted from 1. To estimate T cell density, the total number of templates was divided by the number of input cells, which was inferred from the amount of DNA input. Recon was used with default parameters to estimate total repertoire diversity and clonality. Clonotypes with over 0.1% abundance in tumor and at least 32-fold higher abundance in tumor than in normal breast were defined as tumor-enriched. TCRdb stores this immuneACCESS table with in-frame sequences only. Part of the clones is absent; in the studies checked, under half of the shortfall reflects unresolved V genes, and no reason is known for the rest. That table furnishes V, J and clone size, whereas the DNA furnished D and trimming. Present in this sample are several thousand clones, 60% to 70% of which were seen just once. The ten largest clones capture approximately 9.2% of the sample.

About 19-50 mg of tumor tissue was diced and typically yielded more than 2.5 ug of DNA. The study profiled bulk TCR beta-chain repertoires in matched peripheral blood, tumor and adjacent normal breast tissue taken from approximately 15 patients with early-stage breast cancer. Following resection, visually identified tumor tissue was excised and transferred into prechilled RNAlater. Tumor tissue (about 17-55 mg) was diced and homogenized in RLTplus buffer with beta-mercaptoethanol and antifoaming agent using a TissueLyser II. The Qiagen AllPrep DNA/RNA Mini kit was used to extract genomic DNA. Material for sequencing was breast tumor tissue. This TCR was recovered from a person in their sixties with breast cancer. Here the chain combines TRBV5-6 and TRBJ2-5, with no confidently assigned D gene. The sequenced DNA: TGTGCCAGCAGCTCACCGGGTCCACGAGAGACCCAGTACTTC. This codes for CASSSPGPRETQYF. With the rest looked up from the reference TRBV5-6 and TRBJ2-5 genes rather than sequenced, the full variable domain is DAGVTQSPTHLIKTRGQQVTLRCSPKSGHDTVSWYQQALGQGPQFIFQYYEEEERQRGNFPDRFSGHQFPNYSSELNVNALLLGDSALYLCASSSPGPRETQYFGPGTRLLVL.